This T cell receptor (beta chain) was captured in a study of blood T cells in healthy people across ages. About this clonotype: Its specificity is unknown.

Germline CDR1 reads SQVTM; CDR2 reads ANQGSEA. The germline V and J ends were trimmed by 5 bases and 2 bases, with 12 bases remaining between them. The CDR3 consists of 13 residues. Regarding the study as a whole: Roughly linear age-related decline in beta diversity appeared, significant by age 40.

The authors ran a second PCR of about 6 to 11 cycles using a sample-barcoded 5' primer and a J-beta primer mix. TCRdb redid the calling of the 5' RACE reads with MiXCR, one entry per CDR3 protein. The sample holds some 900,000 distinct CDR3 sequences, more than 25% seen once. Each sample gave at least 6 million isolated PBMCs. The clonotype was recovered from a woman older than 75 in good health. The sample consisted of blood. The chain combines TRBV29-1 with TRBJ2-5; TRBD1 might be the D (6 bases). For the CDR3, the DNA is TGCAGCGTTTTACAGACAGGACAAGAGACCCAGTACTTC. This codes for CSVLQTGQETQYF.